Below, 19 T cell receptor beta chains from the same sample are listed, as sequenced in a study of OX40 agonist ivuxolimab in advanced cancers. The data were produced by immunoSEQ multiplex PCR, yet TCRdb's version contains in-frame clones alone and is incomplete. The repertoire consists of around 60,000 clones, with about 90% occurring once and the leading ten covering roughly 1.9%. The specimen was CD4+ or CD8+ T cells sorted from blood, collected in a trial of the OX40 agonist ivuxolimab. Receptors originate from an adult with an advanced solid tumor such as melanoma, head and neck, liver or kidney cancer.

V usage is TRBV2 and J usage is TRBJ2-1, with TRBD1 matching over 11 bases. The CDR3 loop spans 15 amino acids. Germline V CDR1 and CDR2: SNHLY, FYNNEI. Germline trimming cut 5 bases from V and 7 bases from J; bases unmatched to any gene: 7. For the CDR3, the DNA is TGTGCCAGCAGTTGGACAGGGGGCGGTTTAAATGAGCAGTTCTTC. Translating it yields CASSWTGGGLNEQFF.

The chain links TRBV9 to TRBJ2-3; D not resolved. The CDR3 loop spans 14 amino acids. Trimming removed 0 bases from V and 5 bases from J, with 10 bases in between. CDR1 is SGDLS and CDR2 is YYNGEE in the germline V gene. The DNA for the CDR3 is TGTGCCAGCAGCGTAGGAGGAAAAGGAGATACGCAGTATTTT. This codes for CASSVGGKGDTQYF. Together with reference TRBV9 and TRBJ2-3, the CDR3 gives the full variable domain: DSGVTQTPKHLITATGQRVTLRCSPRSGDLSVYWYQQSLDQGLQFLIQYYNGEERAKGNILERFSAQQFPDLHSELNLSSLELGDSALYFCASSVGGKGDTQYFGPGTRLTVL.

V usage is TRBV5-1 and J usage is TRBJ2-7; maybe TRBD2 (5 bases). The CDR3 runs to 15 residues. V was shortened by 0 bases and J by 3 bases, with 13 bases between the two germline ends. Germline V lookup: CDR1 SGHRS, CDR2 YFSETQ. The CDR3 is CASSLGGGQNYEQYF. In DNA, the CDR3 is TGCGCCAGCAGCTTGGGCGGAGGCCAGAACTACGAGCAGTACTTC.

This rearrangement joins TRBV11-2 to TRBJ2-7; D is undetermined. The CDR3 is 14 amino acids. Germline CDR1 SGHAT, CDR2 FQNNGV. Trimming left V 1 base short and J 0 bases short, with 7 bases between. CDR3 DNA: TGTGCCAGCAGCTTAGGGCAGTCCTCCTACGAGCAGTACTTC. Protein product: CASSLGQSSYEQYF.

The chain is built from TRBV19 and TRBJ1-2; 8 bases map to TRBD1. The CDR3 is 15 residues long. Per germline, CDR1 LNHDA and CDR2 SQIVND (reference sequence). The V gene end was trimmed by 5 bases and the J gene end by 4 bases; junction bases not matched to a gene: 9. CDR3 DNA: TGTGCCAGTAGTGCCCAGGGGGCGGAGGCCTATGGCTACACCTTC. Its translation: CASSAQGAEAYGYTF.

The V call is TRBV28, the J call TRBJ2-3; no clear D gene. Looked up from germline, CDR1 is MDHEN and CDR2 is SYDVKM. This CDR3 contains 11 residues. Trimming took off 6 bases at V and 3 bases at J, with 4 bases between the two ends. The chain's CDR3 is CASRQTDTQYF. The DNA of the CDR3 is TGTGCCAGCAGGCAAACAGATACGCAGTATTTT.

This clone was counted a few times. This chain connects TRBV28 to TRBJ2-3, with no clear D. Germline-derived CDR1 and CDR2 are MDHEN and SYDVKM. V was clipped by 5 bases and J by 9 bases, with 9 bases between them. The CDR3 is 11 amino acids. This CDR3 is CASSLDTTQYF. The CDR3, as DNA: TGTGCCAGCAGTCTTGATACAACGCAGTATTTT. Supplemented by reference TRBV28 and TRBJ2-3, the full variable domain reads DVKVTQSSRYLVKRTGEKVFLECVQDMDHENMFWYRQDPGLGLRLIYFSYDVKMKEKGDIPEGYSVSREKKERFSLILESASTNQTSMYLCASSLDTTQYFGPGTRLTVL.

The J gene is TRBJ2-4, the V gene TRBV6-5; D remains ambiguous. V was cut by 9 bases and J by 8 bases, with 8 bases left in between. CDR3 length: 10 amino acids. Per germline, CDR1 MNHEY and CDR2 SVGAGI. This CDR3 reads CASGRDIQYF. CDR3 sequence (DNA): TGTGCCAGTGGACGGGACATTCAGTACTTC.

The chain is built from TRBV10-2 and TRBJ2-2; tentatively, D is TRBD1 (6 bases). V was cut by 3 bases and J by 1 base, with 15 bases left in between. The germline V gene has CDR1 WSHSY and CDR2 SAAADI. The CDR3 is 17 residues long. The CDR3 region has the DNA TGCGCCAGCAGTGATCCGCACAGGGAGTGGAACACCGGGGAGCTGTTTTTT. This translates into CASSDPHREWNTGELFF.

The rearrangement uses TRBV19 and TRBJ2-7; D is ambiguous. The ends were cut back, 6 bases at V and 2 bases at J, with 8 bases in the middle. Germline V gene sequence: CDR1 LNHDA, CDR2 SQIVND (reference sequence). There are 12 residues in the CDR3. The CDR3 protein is CASSQSAYEQYF. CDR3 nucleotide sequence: TGTGCCAGTAGCCAATCAGCCTACGAGCAGTACTTC.

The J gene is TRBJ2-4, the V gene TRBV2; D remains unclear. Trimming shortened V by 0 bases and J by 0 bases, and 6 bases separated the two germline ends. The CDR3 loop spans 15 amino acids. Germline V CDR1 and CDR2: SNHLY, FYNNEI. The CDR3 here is CASSEARVAKNIQYF. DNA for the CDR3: TGTGCCAGCAGTGAAGCCAGAGTAGCCAAAAACATTCAGTACTTC.

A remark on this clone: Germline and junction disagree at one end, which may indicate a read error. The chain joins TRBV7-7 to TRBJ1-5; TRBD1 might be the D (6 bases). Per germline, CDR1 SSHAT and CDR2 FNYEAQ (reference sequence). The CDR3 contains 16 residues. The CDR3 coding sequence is TGTGCTAGCAGCATACTTCGGGGGCGCGGGGATCAGCCCCAGCATTTT. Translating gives CASSILRGRGDQPQHF.

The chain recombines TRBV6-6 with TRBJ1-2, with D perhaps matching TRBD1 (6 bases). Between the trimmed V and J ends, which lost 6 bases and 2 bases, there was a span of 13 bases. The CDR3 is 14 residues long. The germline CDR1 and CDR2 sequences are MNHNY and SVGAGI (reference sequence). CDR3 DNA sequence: TGTGCCAGCAGATTCAGGGGATTAAACTATGGCTACACCTTC. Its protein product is CASRFRGLNYGYTF.

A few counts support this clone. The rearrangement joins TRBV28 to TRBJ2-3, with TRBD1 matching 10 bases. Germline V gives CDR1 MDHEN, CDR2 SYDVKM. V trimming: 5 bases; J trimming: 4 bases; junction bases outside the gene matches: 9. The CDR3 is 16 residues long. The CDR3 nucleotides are TGTGCCAGCAGTACAATAGGGACAGGGGAATCAGATACGCAGTATTTT. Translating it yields CASSTIGTGESDTQYF.

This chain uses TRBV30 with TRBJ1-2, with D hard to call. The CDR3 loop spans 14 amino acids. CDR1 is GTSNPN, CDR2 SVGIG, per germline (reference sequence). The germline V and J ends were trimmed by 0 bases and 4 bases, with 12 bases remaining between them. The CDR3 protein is CAWSVNDGVYGYTF. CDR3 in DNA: TGTGCCTGGAGTGTCAATGACGGAGTCTATGGCTACACCTTC.

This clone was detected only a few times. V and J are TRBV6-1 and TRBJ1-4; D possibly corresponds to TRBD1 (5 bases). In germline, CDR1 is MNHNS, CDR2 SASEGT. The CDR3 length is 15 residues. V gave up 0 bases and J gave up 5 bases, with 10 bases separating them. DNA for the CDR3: TGTGCCAGCAGTGAAGCGCCAGGGTCGAATGAAAAACTGTTTTTT. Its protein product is CASSEAPGSNEKLFF.

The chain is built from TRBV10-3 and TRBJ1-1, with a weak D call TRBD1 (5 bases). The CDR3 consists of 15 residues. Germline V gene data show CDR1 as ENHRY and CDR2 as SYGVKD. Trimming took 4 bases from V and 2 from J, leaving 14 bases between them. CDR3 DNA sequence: TGTGCCATCAGTGTTCGACCGGGGACCAACACTGAAGCTTTCTTT. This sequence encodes CAISVRPGTNTEAFF.

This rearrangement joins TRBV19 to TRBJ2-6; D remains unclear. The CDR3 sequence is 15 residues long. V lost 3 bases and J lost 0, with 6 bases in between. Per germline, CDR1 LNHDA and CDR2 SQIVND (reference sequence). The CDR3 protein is CASSIWASGANVLTF. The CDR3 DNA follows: TGTGCCAGTAGTATTTGGGCCTCTGGGGCCAACGTCCTGACTTTC. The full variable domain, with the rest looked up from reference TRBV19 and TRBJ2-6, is DGGITQSPKYLFRKEGQNVTLSCEQNLNHDAMYWYRQDPGQGLRLIYYSQIVNDFQKGDIAEGYSVSREKKESFPLTVTSAQKNPTAFYLCASSIWASGANVLTFGAGSRLTVL.

In DNA, the CDR3 is TGTGCCAGCAGCCAATGGGGCCCGGGGTTCTTC. As protein: CASSQWGPGFF. The V gene is TRBV7-9, the J gene TRBJ2-1, with D possibly matching TRBD1 (5 bases). V was cut by 5 bases and J by 15 bases, with 14 bases left in between. Germline CDR1 and CDR2: SEHNR and FQNEAQ (reference sequence). This CDR3 comprises 11 residues.